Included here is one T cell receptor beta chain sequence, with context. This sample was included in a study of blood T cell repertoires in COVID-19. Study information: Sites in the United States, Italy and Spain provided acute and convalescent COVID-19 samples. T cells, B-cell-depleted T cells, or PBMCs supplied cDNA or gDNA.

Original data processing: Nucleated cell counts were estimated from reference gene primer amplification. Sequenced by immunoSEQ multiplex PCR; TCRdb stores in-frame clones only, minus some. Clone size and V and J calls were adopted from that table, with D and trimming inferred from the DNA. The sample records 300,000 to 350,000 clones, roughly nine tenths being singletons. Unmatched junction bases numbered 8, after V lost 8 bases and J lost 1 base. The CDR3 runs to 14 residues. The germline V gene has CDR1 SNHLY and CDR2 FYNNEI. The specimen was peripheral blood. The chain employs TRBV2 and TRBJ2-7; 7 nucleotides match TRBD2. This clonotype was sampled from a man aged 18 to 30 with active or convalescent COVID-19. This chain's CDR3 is CASLAGLGSYEQYF. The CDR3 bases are TGTGCCAGCTTAGCGGGCCTAGGATCCTACGAGCAGTACTTC.